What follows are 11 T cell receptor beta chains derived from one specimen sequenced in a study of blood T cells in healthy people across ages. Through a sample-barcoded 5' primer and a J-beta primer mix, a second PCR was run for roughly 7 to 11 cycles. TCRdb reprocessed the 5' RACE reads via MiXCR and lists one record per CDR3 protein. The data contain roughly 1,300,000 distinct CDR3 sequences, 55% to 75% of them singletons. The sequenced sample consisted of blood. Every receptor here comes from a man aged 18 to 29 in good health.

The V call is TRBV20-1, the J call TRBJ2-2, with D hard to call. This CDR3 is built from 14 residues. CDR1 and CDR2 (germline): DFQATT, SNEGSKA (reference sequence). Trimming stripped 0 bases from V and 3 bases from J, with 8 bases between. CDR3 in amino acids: CSARDRAHTGELFF. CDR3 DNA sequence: TGCAGTGCTAGAGATAGGGCCCACACCGGGGAGCTGTTTTTT.

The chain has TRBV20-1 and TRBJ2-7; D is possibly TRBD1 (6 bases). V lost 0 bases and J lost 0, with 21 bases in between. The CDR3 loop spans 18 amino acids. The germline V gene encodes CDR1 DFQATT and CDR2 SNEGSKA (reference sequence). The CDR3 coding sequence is TGCAGTGCTAGAGATGGGGCTTTGGGGCAGGGGAACTCCTACGAGCAGTACTTC. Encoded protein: CSARDGALGQGNSYEQYF.

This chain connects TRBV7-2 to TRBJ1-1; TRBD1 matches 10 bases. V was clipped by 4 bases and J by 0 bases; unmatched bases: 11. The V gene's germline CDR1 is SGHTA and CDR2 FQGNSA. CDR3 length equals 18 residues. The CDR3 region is CASSSPGQGSSLNTEAFF. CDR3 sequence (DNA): TGTGCCAGCAGCTCGCCGGGACAGGGGAGCTCATTGAACACTGAAGCTTTCTTT.

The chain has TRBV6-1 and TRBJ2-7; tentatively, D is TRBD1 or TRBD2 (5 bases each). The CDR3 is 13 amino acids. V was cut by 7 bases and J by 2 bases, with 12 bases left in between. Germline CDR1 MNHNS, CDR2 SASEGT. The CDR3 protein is CASNERGPYEQYF. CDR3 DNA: TGTGCCAGCAATGAGAGGGGCCCCTACGAGCAGTACTTC.

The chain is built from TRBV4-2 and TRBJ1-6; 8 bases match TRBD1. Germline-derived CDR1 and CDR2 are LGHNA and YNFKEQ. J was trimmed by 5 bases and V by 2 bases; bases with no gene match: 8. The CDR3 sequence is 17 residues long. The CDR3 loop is CASSQPLPGQDNSPLHF. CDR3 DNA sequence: TGTGCCAGCAGCCAACCCCTCCCGGGACAGGATAATTCACCCCTCCACTTT.

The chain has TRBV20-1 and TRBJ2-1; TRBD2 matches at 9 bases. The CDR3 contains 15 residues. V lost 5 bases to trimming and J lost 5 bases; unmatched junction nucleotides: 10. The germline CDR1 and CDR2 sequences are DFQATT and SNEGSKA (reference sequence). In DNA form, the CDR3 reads TGCAGTGCTTCTGAGGTTAGCGGGAGCCACAATGAGCAGTTCTTC. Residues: CSASEVSGSHNEQFF.

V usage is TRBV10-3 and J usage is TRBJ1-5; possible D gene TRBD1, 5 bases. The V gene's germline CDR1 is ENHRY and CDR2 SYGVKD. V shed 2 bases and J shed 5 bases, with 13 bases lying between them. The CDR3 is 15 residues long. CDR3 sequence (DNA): TGTGCCATCAGTGAGGCAGGGCTCGAGTATCAGCCCCAGCATTTT. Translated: CAISEAGLEYQPQHF.

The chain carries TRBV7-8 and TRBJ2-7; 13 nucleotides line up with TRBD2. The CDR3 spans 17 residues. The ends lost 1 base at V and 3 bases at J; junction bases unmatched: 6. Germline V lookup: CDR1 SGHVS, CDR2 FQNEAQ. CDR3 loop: CASSLGTSGSLYYEQYF. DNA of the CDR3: TGTGCCAGCAGCTTAGGGACTAGCGGGAGTCTGTACTACGAGCAGTACTTC.

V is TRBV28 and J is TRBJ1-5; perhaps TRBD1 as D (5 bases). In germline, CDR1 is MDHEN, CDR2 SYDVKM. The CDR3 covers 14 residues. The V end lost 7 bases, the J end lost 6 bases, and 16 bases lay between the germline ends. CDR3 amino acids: CASIPQGYIQPQHF. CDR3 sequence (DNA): TGTGCCAGCATCCCCCAGGGTTACATTCAGCCCCAGCATTTT.

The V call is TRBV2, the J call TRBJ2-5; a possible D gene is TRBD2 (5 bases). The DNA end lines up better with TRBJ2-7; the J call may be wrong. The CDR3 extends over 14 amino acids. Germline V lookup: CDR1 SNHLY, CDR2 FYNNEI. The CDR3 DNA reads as TGTGCCATTCTGGAAACTGACGGGATATACGAGCAGTACTTC. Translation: CAILETDGIYEQYF.

In DNA form, the CDR3 reads TGTGCCAGCAGCTTAGGGGGTAGCGGGAATATCAATGAGCAGTTCTTC. As protein: CASSLGGSGNINEQFF. The chain carries TRBV7-9 and TRBJ2-1; 8 bases match TRBD2. The length of the CDR3 is 16 residues. V shed 1 base, J shed 6 bases, and the junction held 8 bases outside the gene matches. Germline V gives CDR1 SEHNR, CDR2 FQNEAQ (reference sequence).